The next 21 T cell receptor beta chains were all read from a single sample in a study of shared clonotypes between healthy human individuals. TCRdb keeps only in-frame clones here, not all; method: immunoSEQ multiplex PCR. The sample includes some 500,000 clones, about 96% seen only once; the top ten take approximately 0.067%. Sequencing was done on a sample of naive CD4+ T cells sorted from blood. Subset meaning: CD45RA+ positively selected. Receptors were obtained from a woman younger than 45 in good health.

The rearrangement links TRBV6-6 to TRBJ2-4, with 10 bases lining up with TRBD1. The germline CDR1 and CDR2 sequences are MNHNY and SVGAGI (reference sequence). This CDR3 is 13 amino acids long. J gave up 9 bases and V 6 bases, and 5 bases lay outside the gene matches. The DNA of the CDR3 is TGTGCCAGCAGCCGACAGGGGGCAGGCATTCAGTACTTC. Translation: CASSRQGAGIQYF.

The V and J genes are TRBV1 and TRBJ1-2. TRBV1 represents a pseudogene. This CDR3 contains 15 residues. CDR3 sequence reads: CTSSRVVRKTYGYTF. The CDR3, as DNA: TGCACCAGCAGCAGGGTAGTGCGAAAGACCTATGGCTACACCTTC.

CDR3 protein: CASSQEGRGNEQFF. The CDR3 DNA reads as TGCGCCAGCAGCCAAGAGGGAAGGGGGAATGAGCAGTTCTTC. The chain carries TRBV4-1 and TRBJ2-1, with D tentatively TRBD1 (6 bases). The germline CDR1 and CDR2 sequences are MGHRA and YSYEKL. The CDR3 totals 14 residues. V was pared by 0 bases and J by 7 bases, with 10 bases between.

The V call is TRBV28, the J call TRBJ1-3; D not resolved. In germline, CDR1 is MDHEN, CDR2 SYDVKM. The CDR3 extends over 14 amino acids. Trimming took 8 bases from V and 0 from J, leaving 11 bases between them. CDR3 DNA sequence: TGTGCCAGCTTCAGTGCCAGCTCTGGAAACACCATATATTTT. Translating gives CASFSASSGNTIYF. The full variable domain, with the rest looked up from reference TRBV28 and TRBJ1-3, is DVKVTQSSRYLVKRTGEKVFLECVQDMDHENMFWYRQDPGLGLRLIYFSYDVKMKEKGDIPEGYSVSREKKERFSLILESASTNQTSMYLCASFSASSGNTIYFGEGSWLTVV.

The gene calls are TRBV7-6 and TRBJ2-7; tentatively, D is TRBD1 or TRBD2 (5 bases each). Trimming shortened V by 6 bases and J by 3 bases, and 30 bases separated the two germline ends. The CDR3 covers 19 residues. The germline V gene has CDR1 SGHVS and CDR2 FNYEAQ. Here the CDR3 reads CASSHKTSPWVGGYYEQYF. Written as DNA, the CDR3 is TGTGCCAGCAGTCATAAGACGTCACCCTGGGTTGGGGGTTACTACGAGCAGTACTTC.

The chain recombines TRBV6-5 with TRBJ2-3; the D gene is possibly TRBD2 (5 bases). Looked up from germline, CDR1 is MNHEY and CDR2 is SVGAGI. Deletions cut 7 bases from V and 2 bases from J, with 16 bases between. The CDR3 has 15 amino acids. CDR3 loop: CASTQHARDTDTQYF. The DNA for the CDR3 is TGTGCCAGCACCCAACACGCACGGGACACAGATACGCAGTATTTT.

V and J are TRBV9 and TRBJ2-5; 9 bases line up with TRBD2. CDR1 is SGDLS and CDR2 is YYNGEE in the germline V gene. The CDR3 consists of 16 residues. The J segment lost 4 bases and the V segment lost 2 bases, leaving 9 bases of the junction unmatched. CDR3 region: CASSVGTSSVTETQYF. CDR3 in DNA: TGTGCCAGCAGCGTCGGGACTAGCTCGGTGACAGAGACCCAGTACTTC.

J is TRBJ1-2 and V is TRBV10-3; possible D gene TRBD1, 6 bases. This CDR3 has 15 amino acids. Germline values: CDR1 ENHRY, CDR2 SYGVKD. Trimming stripped 0 bases from V and 4 bases from J, with 12 bases between. The CDR3 region has the DNA TGTGCCATCAGTGAGTCTGGGGGCTTTATCTATGGCTACACCTTC. This gives the protein CAISESGGFIYGYTF.

The chain combines TRBV10-3 with TRBJ1-1, with TRBD1 as a possible D gene (5 bases). Germline-derived CDR1 and CDR2 are ENHRY and SYGVKD. The CDR3 has 13 amino acids. V was trimmed by 6 bases and J by 5 bases, leaving 13 bases between them. The CDR3 DNA reads TGTGCCATCAGCGGGGGGACCTCTACTGAAGCTTTCTTT. Its translation: CAISGGTSTEAFF.

The chain combines TRBV5-1 with TRBJ1-2, with D unresolved. Between the trimmed V and J ends, which lost 4 bases and 1 base, there was a span of 11 bases. The CDR3 consists of 14 residues. Looked up from germline, CDR1 is SGHRS and CDR2 is YFSETQ. The CDR3: CASSPAGNNYGYTF. The CDR3 DNA reads TGCGCCAGCAGCCCAGCAGGAAATAACTATGGCTACACCTTC. Full variable domain (outside the CDR3, taken from reference TRBV5-1 and TRBJ1-2): KAGVTQTPRYLIKTRGQQVTLSCSPISGHRSVSWYQQTPGQGLQFLFEYFSETQRNKGNFPGRFSGRQFSNSRSEMNVSTLELGDSALYLCASSPAGNNYGYTFGSGTRLTVV.

The rearrangement links TRBV27 to TRBJ2-7; 9 bases fit TRBD1. V dropped 6 bases and J dropped 1; count of bases not matched to a gene: 7. Germline CDR1 MNHEY, CDR2 SMNVEV (reference sequence). The CDR3 consists of 15 residues. The CDR3 nucleotides are TGTGCCAGCAGCGAAACCGGGACAGGGTCCTACGAGCAGTACTTC. The encoded protein is CASSETGTGSYEQYF.

The V and J genes are TRBV28 and TRBJ1-2; D possibly corresponds to TRBD1 (5 bases). This CDR3 is 14 amino acids long. The V and J ends lost 5 bases and 4 bases respectively, with 14 bases between them. Germline V gene data show CDR1 as MDHEN and CDR2 as SYDVKM. CDR3 nucleotide sequence: TGTGCCAGCAGTGGCCCGGGACCCCTCTATGGCTACACCTTC. Translated, it gives CASSGPGPLYGYTF.

The CDR3: CASLNGGGPGETQYF. DNA for the CDR3: TGCGCCAGCCTCAATGGCGGGGGTCCTGGGGAGACCCAGTACTTC. The gene calls are TRBV5-1 and TRBJ2-5; 7 nucleotides line up with TRBD2. The CDR3 is 15 amino acids. CDR1 and CDR2 from the germline V gene are SGHRS and YFSETQ. After removal of 7 bases from V and 5 bases from J, the junction contained 14 bases not matched to a gene.

The DNA of the CDR3 is TGTGCCAGCAGTTTTAGGACAGGGGCCTCCTATGGCTACACCTTC. The encoded protein is CASSFRTGASYGYTF. This rearrangement joins TRBV28 to TRBJ1-2, with 9 bases aligning to TRBD1. This CDR3 is 15 amino acids long. Germline trimming cut 3 bases from V and 4 bases from J; bases unmatched to any gene: 6. Per germline, CDR1 MDHEN and CDR2 SYDVKM.

The chain couples TRBV29-1 to TRBJ1-1; the D is unclear. The CDR3 has 12 residues. Germline V lookup: CDR1 SQVTM, CDR2 ANQGSEA. Trimming left V 5 bases short and J 8 bases short, with 15 bases between. The CDR3 spells CSVISPEGEAFF. In nucleotides, the CDR3 is TGCAGCGTTATTAGCCCTGAGGGCGAAGCTTTCTTT.

The V call is TRBV2, the J call TRBJ1-2; possibly TRBD1 for D (5 bases). Germline assignment: CDR1 SNHLY and CDR2 FYNNEI. This CDR3 comprises 14 residues. Between the trimmed V and J ends, which lost 4 bases and 0 bases, there was a span of 9 bases. In nucleotides, the CDR3 is TGTGCCAGCAGTGGACGGGGGTCTAACTATGGCTACACCTTC. Amino acid sequence: CASSGRGSNYGYTF.

The chain carries TRBV7-2 and TRBJ2-5; 7 nucleotides align to TRBD2. The germline V gene encodes CDR1 SGHTA and CDR2 FQGNSA. CDR3 length equals 14 residues. Trimming cost V 4 bases and J 5 bases; bases outside gene matches: 7. The CDR3: CASSSGTMRETQYF. CDR3 sequence (DNA): TGTGCCAGCAGCTCCGGGACTATGCGCGAGACCCAGTACTTC.

The chain recombines TRBV19 with TRBJ2-6, with D perhaps matching TRBD2 (5 bases). The CDR3 spans 14 residues. Trimming removed 10 bases at V and 1 base at J, with 11 bases between. CDR1 and CDR2 (germline): LNHDA, SQIVND (reference sequence). The CDR3 DNA follows: TGTGCCACCGGGGAATATTCTGGGGCCAACGTCCTGACTTTC. Its translation is CATGEYSGANVLTF.

This chain joins TRBV7-9 and TRBJ2-7; 14 nucleotides align to TRBD2. The CDR3 sequence is 17 residues long. Germline V gene data show CDR1 as SEHNR and CDR2 as FQNEAQ (reference sequence). The V and J ends lost 5 bases and 5 bases, in that order; junction bases with no gene match: 11. The DNA for the CDR3 is TGTGCCAGCAGCGCCGGACTAGCGGGAGGAGGGGGCCACGAGCAGTACTTC. It encodes CASSAGLAGGGGHEQYF.

The chain employs TRBV29-1 and TRBJ2-7, with 12 positions matching TRBD1. V lost 2 bases to trimming and J lost 6 bases; unmatched junction nucleotides: 2. This CDR3 comprises 13 residues. CDR1 is SQVTM, CDR2 ANQGSEA, per germline. The CDR3 DNA sequence: TGCAGCGTTGAACGGGACAGGGGGCGCGAGCAGTACTTC. Its protein product is CSVERDRGREQYF.

The chain combines TRBV15 with TRBJ2-4; no clear D gene. The germline gives CDR1 LNHNV, CDR2 YYDKDF (reference sequence). V was clipped by 0 bases and J by 4 bases, with 4 bases between them. The CDR3 is made up of 13 amino acids. CDR3: CATSRDPKNIQYF. In DNA form, the CDR3 reads TGTGCCACCAGCAGAGATCCGAAAAACATTCAGTACTTC.